This T cell receptor (beta chain) appears in the sequencing data of a study of OX40 agonist ivuxolimab in advanced cancers. Concerning this clone itself: Its antigen is still unknown.

Findings and limits, study-wide: No determination was made of the antigen specificity of the expanded peripheral T cells.

The CDR3 length is 13 residues. Trimming stripped 1 base from V and 1 base from J, with 3 bases between. Germline lookup yields CDR1 LNHDA and CDR2 SQIVND (reference sequence). The protocol was immunoSEQ multiplex PCR, while the TCRdb copy is restricted to in-frame clones and leaves out a portion. The table lists about 80,000 clones, roughly 87% of them singletons, with 6.2% in the top ten. Material: CD4+ or CD8+ T cells sorted from blood, obtained in a trial of the OX40 agonist ivuxolimab. This receptor was obtained from an adult with an advanced solid tumor such as melanoma, head and neck, liver or kidney cancer. The rearrangement joins TRBV19 to TRBJ2-3; no clear D. CDR3 loop: CASSIGGTDTQYF. The CDR3 DNA is TGTGCCAGTAGTATAGGAGGCACAGATACGCAGTATTTT.